This is a list of T cell receptor beta chains from one sample in a study of T cell responses to AZD1222 COVID-19 vaccine. The table came from immunoSEQ multiplex PCR; TCRdb's copy has only in-frame clones and leaves some out. The profile covers about 100,000 clones, with roughly nine tenths appearing a single time and under 3% taken by the ten largest. Sample: peripheral blood, taken 28 days after the second AZD1222 dose. The receptors derive from an adult who received the AZD1222 COVID-19 vaccine. CDR3s include the opening cysteine and the closing phenylalanine or tryptophan. A D gene is named only where the DNA matches it firmly. Clone size is stated in some rows and not others, as once, few, many or a class when expanded.

d_call: NA
j_call: TRBJ1-4
clone_size: NA
v_call: TRBV4-3
cdr3_nt: TGCGCCAGCAGCCAAGATTTCTCGGGCGGCTTTGATGAAAAACTGTTTTTT
cdr3_aa: CASSQDFSGGFDEKLFF

d_call: TRBD1
j_call: TRBJ2-1
clone_size: NA
v_call: TRBV18
cdr3_nt: TGTGCCAGCTCACCAGGACAGGACAATGAGCAGTTCTTC
cdr3_aa: CASSPGQDNEQFF

d_call: NA
j_call: TRBJ2-5
clone_size: NA
v_call: TRBV20-1
cdr3_nt: TGCAGTGCTAGTCCTAGTAGGGAGACCCAGTACTTC
cdr3_aa: CSASPSRETQYF

d_call: NA
j_call: TRBJ2-3
clone_size: NA
v_call: TRBV5-4
cdr3_nt: TGTGCCAGCAGCTTGGAAGGTCTCACAGATACGCAGTATTTT
cdr3_aa: CASSLEGLTDTQYF

d_call: TRBD1
j_call: TRBJ2-3
clone_size: NA
v_call: TRBV4-2
cdr3_nt: TGTGCCAGCAGCCCCAGGGGGCTAGCGACAGATACGCAGTATTTT
cdr3_aa: CASSPRGLATDTQYF

d_call: TRBD1
j_call: TRBJ1-2
clone_size: NA
v_call: TRBV5-6
cdr3_nt: TGTGCCAGCAGCCCGGGACAGCTTTATGGCTACACCTTC
cdr3_aa: CASSPGQLYGYTF

d_call: NA
j_call: TRBJ1-2
clone_size: NA
v_call: TRBV5-4
cdr3_nt: TGTGCCAGCAGCTTGGTGACGAGGAACTATGGCTACACCTTC
cdr3_aa: CASSLVTRNYGYTF

d_call: TRBD1
j_call: TRBJ1-4
clone_size: once
v_call: TRBV4-1
cdr3_nt: TGCGCCAGCAGCCAACCCAAAGATCGTGACAGGGGTGTTGAAAAACTGTTTTTT
cdr3_aa: CASSQPKDRDRGVEKLFF

d_call: NA
j_call: TRBJ1-5
clone_size: NA
v_call: TRBV19
cdr3_nt: TGTGCCAGTGGGGGGGGCAAGAGCAATCAGCCCCAGCATTTT
cdr3_aa: CASGGGKSNQPQHF

d_call: NA
j_call: TRBJ1-2
clone_size: NA
v_call: TRBV30
cdr3_nt: TGTGCCTGGAGAGCAGGGGCGTGGGGGGGTGGCTACACCTTC
cdr3_aa: CAWRAGAWGGGYTF

d_call: TRBD1
j_call: TRBJ2-5
clone_size: NA
v_call: TRBV18
cdr3_nt: TGTGCCAGCTCACTCGGACAGGCCCAAGAGACCCAGTACTTC
cdr3_aa: CASSLGQAQETQYF

d_call: NA
j_call: TRBJ1-2
clone_size: NA
v_call: TRBV4-3
cdr3_nt: TGCGCCAGCAGCCAAGCGGGGGACCTTAGGTATGGCTACACCTTC
cdr3_aa: CASSQAGDLRYGYTF

d_call: TRBD2
j_call: TRBJ2-1
clone_size: NA
v_call: TRBV27
cdr3_nt: TGTGCCAGCAGTTCAAGACTAGCCCGCGGGGAGCAGTTCTTC
cdr3_aa: CASSSRLARGEQFF

d_call: NA
j_call: TRBJ1-6
clone_size: once
v_call: TRBV30
cdr3_nt: TGTGCCTGGAGTGTGCACGGGTTCGAATCACCCCTCCACTTT
cdr3_aa: CAWSVHGFESPLHF

d_call: NA
j_call: TRBJ2-6
clone_size: NA
v_call: TRBV6-5
cdr3_nt: TGTGCCACCCCTCCTTCTCGTGGGGCCAACGTCCTGACTTTC
cdr3_aa: CATPPSRGANVLTF